The 18 T cell receptor beta chains in this list originate from one sample, sequenced in a study of T cells after yellow fever vaccination. One entry per CDR3 protein results from TCRdb running MiXCR on the 5' RACE reads. The table has about 320,000 distinct CDR3 sequences, around 7% seen once; the top ten hold over 15%. The specimen comprised PBMCs, sampled 35 to 50 days after the first yellow fever vaccination. Receptors were obtained from a man aged 18 to 29 who received the YFV17D yellow fever vaccine.

The V call is TRBV5-1, the J call TRBJ1-1; D is perhaps TRBD1 (5 bases). The CDR3 contains 13 residues. CDR1 SGHRS and CDR2 YFSETQ come from the germline V gene. Trimming took 0 bases from V and 4 from J, leaving 7 bases between them. The CDR3 DNA reads as TGCGCCAGCAGCTTGGCGGGGCCCACTGAAGCTTTCTTT. Its protein product is CASSLAGPTEAFF.

This clonotype was seen a handful of times. The chain joins TRBV4-2 to TRBJ2-5; the D is unclear. CDR3 length: 15 residues. Germline V gene lookup returns CDR1 LGHNA and CDR2 YNFKEQ. V shed 5 bases and J shed 4 bases, with 17 bases lying between them. The CDR3 DNA follows: TGTGCCAGCAGCTCTACCGGCAGTCGCGGAGAGACCCAGTACTTC. It yields the protein CASSSTGSRGETQYF.

The table lists this clonotype with a few counts. This chain uses TRBV10-3 with TRBJ1-2; possibly TRBD1 for D (5 bases). With 5 bases removed from V and 5 bases from J, the gap between germline ends came to 12 bases. The CDR3 length is 13 residues. Looked up from germline, CDR1 is ENHRY and CDR2 is SYGVKD. This CDR3 reads CAISQDGTYGYTF. CDR3 sequence (DNA): TGTGCCATCAGTCAGGACGGGACTTATGGCTACACCTTC.

This clonotype has only a few counts. This chain uses TRBV10-3 with TRBJ1-3; 12 nucleotides match TRBD1. Looked up from germline, CDR1 is ENHRY and CDR2 is SYGVKD. V lost 3 bases, J lost 4 bases, and 7 bases stayed unmatched. The CDR3 totals 17 residues. Here the CDR3 reads CAISDPPGQGAGNTIYF. The CDR3 nucleotides are TGTGCCATCAGTGACCCCCCGGGACAGGGGGCGGGAAACACCATATATTTT.

This clonotype was detected ten times or more. The chain combines TRBV12-5 with TRBJ2-3; 7 bases align to TRBD2. V shed 4 bases and J 1 base; nucleotides not matched to a gene: 2. Germline V gene sequence: CDR1 LGHNT, CDR2 FRNRAP. The CDR3 extends over 14 amino acids. In DNA form, the CDR3 reads TGTGCTAGTGGTTGGGGACTACGCACAGATACGCAGTATTTT. Protein product: CASGWGLRTDTQYF.

This chain joins TRBV12-3 or TRBV12-4 and TRBJ1-5; possible D gene TRBD1, 6 bases. V dropped 4 bases and J dropped 2 bases, with 12 bases sitting between them. This CDR3 has 15 amino acids. As DNA, the CDR3 is TGTGCCAGCAGTTCCACAGGGAGCCGCAATCAGCCCCAGCATTTT. It codes for CASSSTGSRNQPQHF.

This clonotype was observed at least ten times. The chain carries TRBV7-3 and TRBJ2-2; TRBD1 or TRBD2 may be the D gene (5 bases each). CDR3 length equals 14 residues. Per the germline V gene, CDR1 is SGHTA and CDR2 is FQGTGA. Deletions cut 0 bases from V and 6 bases from J, with 8 bases between. The CDR3 reads CASSLTRDAGELFF. In DNA, the CDR3 is TGTGCCAGCAGCTTAACGAGGGACGCCGGGGAGCTGTTTTTT.

This chain joins TRBV7-2 and TRBJ2-1; unclear D gene. V was pared by 5 bases and J by 12 bases, with 17 bases between. The germline CDR1 and CDR2 sequences are SGHTA and FQGNSA. The CDR3 runs 13 residues. CDR3 in DNA: TGTGCCAGCAGCCCTGCCGTCTCTTTACTGCAGTTCTTC. Translation gives CASSPAVSLLQFF.

This clonotype was detected only a few times. J is TRBJ2-7 and V is TRBV14; no firm D call. Germline CDR1 SGHDN, CDR2 FVKESK. The CDR3 consists of 12 residues. V shed 4 bases and J shed 2 bases, with 6 bases lying between them. In nucleotides, the CDR3 is TGTGCCAGCAGCCTCCTCCCCTACGAGCAGTACTTC. Its protein is CASSLLPYEQYF.

The gene calls are TRBV20-1 and TRBJ2-1; D not resolved. V lost 0 bases and J 7 bases, leaving 4 bases between the germline ends. Germline V gene lookup returns CDR1 DFQATT and CDR2 SNEGSKA (reference sequence). CDR3 length: 11 residues. The CDR3 loop reads CSAREDNEQFF. The CDR3 nucleotides read TGCAGTGCTAGAGAGGATAATGAGCAGTTCTTC.

The chain recombines TRBV7-6 with TRBJ1-3, with 10 bases that match TRBD1. After removal of 5 bases from V and 2 bases from J, the junction contained 9 bases not matched to a gene. CDR1 and CDR2 from the germline V gene are SGHVS and FNYEAQ. This CDR3 region has 17 residues. CDR3 region: CASSMPGQGVTGNTIYF. The CDR3 region has the DNA TGTGCCAGCAGCATGCCTGGACAGGGGGTCACTGGAAACACCATATATTTT.

This clonotype was picked up a small number of times. The genes are TRBV5-1 and TRBJ1-2; 8 bases fit TRBD1. This CDR3 is built from 14 residues. J was trimmed by 3 bases and V by 3 bases; bases with no gene match: 4. Germline lookup yields CDR1 SGHRS and CDR2 YFSETQ. This CDR3 reads CASSWTGPHYGYTF. For the CDR3, the DNA is TGCGCCAGCAGCTGGACAGGGCCCCACTATGGCTACACCTTC.

This chain uses TRBV5-1 with TRBJ1-6; possibly TRBD1 for D (5 bases). Germline assignment: CDR1 SGHRS and CDR2 YFSETQ. This CDR3 has 14 residues. V lost 0 bases, J lost 7 bases, and 8 bases lay in between. As DNA, the CDR3 is TGCGCCAGCAGCTTGGTTCAGGGAAATTCACCCCTCCACTTT. Protein: CASSLVQGNSPLHF.

At least ten counts were recorded for this clonotype. In DNA form, the CDR3 reads TGCGCCAGCAGCCAAGAGGAACTAGCGGGGTACAATGAGCAGTTCTTC. Protein sequence: CASSQEELAGYNEQFF. The chain uses TRBV4-1 and TRBJ2-1; 10 bases are a match to TRBD2. This CDR3 contains 16 residues. J was trimmed by 4 bases and V by 0 bases; bases with no gene match: 3. The germline V gene has CDR1 MGHRA and CDR2 YSYEKL.

Ten or more counts support this clonotype. The V call is TRBV7-9, the J call TRBJ1-5, with a weak D call TRBD1 (6 bases). Germline-derived CDR1 and CDR2 are SEHNR and FQNEAQ (reference sequence). V was cut by 6 bases and J by 7 bases, with 19 bases left in between. This CDR3 is built from 15 residues. For the CDR3, the DNA is TGTGCCAGCAGTCCCCGAGGAGGGGGAAGCCAGCCCCAGCATTTT. Its protein product is CASSPRGGGSQPQHF.

The chain carries TRBV6-2 or TRBV6-3 and TRBJ2-2; D unclear. Germline V gene sequence: CDR1 MNHEY, CDR2 SVGEGT. The CDR3 has 15 residues. The V end lost 5 bases, the J end lost 0 bases, and 10 bases lay between the germline ends. The CDR3 DNA reads TGTGCCAGCAGTCCGCGAAGGGCGAACACCGGGGAGCTGTTTTTT. The encoded protein is CASSPRRANTGELFF.

This clonotype was seen ten or more times. The chain recombines TRBV5-1 with TRBJ2-1; 9 bases map to TRBD2. V lost 0 bases and J lost 6; bases outside the gene matches: 4. This CDR3 comprises 15 residues. The germline gives CDR1 SGHRS, CDR2 YFSETQ. As DNA, the CDR3 is TGCGCCAGCAGCTTGGGGCTAGCGGGGATCAATGAGCAGTTCTTC. Translation: CASSLGLAGINEQFF.

There are a few counts of this clonotype. The chain links TRBV28 to TRBJ2-5, with D perhaps matching TRBD1 (6 bases). CDR1 is MDHEN and CDR2 is SYDVKM in the germline V gene. V was pared by 4 bases and J by 5 bases, with 17 bases between. The CDR3 contains 15 residues. The CDR3 nucleotides are TGTGCCAGCAGTTCCCGTGGTAACAGGGCGGAGACCCAGTACTTC. Protein product: CASSSRGNRAETQYF.